A selection of T cell receptor beta chains follows, all from one sample in a study of a mutant IDH1 vaccine in newly diagnosed glioma. Antigens of these TCRs are unknown. TCRdb's table, derived via immunoSEQ multiplex PCR, lists solely in-frame clones and lacks some. Here the sample spans about 36,000 clones, about four fifths being singletons. This sample comprised peripheral blood mononuclear cells (PBMCs), obtained from a glioma patient whose treatment included an IDH1 peptide vaccine. Every receptor here comes from a woman aged 30 to 39 with glioma. Some clones in this sample may be carry-over from other donors' samples. CDR3s include the opening cysteine and the closing phenylalanine or tryptophan. The D gene is left open where the match is weak. Some rows mark clone size as missing; the rest say once, few, many or name a class of expanded clone.

DNA: TGCGCCAGCAGCGGTACCGGGACAGAGAACTCCTACGAGCAGTACTTC
CDR3: CASSGTGTENSYEQYF
J: TRBJ2-7
D: TRBD1
size: -
V: TRBV5-1

DNA: TGTGCCAGCAGCCAGGCGTTCGAGCAGTACTTC
CDR3: CASSQAFEQYF
J: TRBJ2-7
D: -
size: -
V: TRBV14

DNA: TGTGCCAGCCACCCGACAGGATTGGGGGGCTACACCTTC
CDR3: CASHPTGLGGYTF
J: TRBJ1-2
D: -
size: -
V: TRBV28

DNA: TGTGCCAGCTCAACCAGATCGGGAGAGAGCACAGATACGCAGTATTTT
CDR3: CASSTRSGESTDTQYF
J: TRBJ2-3
D: -
size: -
V: TRBV18

DNA: TGTGCCACCAGCAGAGATTTTTTGACAGGGACCTACGAGCAGTACTTC
CDR3: CATSRDFLTGTYEQYF
J: TRBJ2-7
D: TRBD1
size: -
V: TRBV15

DNA: TGCGCCAGCAGCCAAGACGGAGGGAGCTCCTACGAGCAGTACTTC
CDR3: CASSQDGGSSYEQYF
J: TRBJ2-7
D: -
size: -
V: TRBV4-1

DNA: TGTGCCAGCAGTGACTACCGCAATCAGCCCCAGCATTTT
CDR3: CASSDYRNQPQHF
J: TRBJ1-5
D: -
size: few
V: TRBV2

DNA: TGTGCCAGCAGCTTAGGACTCGTCTCCTACGAGCAGTACTTC
CDR3: CASSLGLVSYEQYF
J: TRBJ2-7
D: -
size: -
V: TRBV7-8

DNA: TGCGCCAGCAGCCAACTAGCGGGAGGGCCCGGGGAGCAGTACTTC
CDR3: CASSQLAGGPGEQYF
J: TRBJ2-7
D: TRBD2
size: -
V: TRBV4-1

DNA: TGTGCCAGCAGTGAAGTGAGACTAGCCCGAGGGGCAGATACGCAGTATTTT
CDR3: CASSEVRLARGADTQYF
J: TRBJ2-3
D: TRBD2
size: once
V: TRBV6-1

DNA: TGTGCCAGCAGCCCGACCTCCGGGGGCACTGAAGCTTTCTTT
CDR3: CASSPTSGGTEAFF
J: TRBJ1-1
D: -
size: -
V: TRBV7-8

DNA: TGTGCCAGCTCACCACCTAATCCGGGGGGGGGCCGGGACACTGAAGCTTTCTTT
CDR3: CASSPPNPGGGRDTEAFF
J: TRBJ1-1
D: -
size: -
V: TRBV18

DNA: TGTGCCAGTAGTCCCTCTAACAGCCAGAGTATGAACACTGAAGCTTTCTTT
CDR3: CASSPSNSQSMNTEAFF
J: TRBJ1-1
D: -
size: -
V: TRBV19

DNA: TGTGCCAGCTCGGGGGGAGGGGCCTCTGGAAACACCATATATTTT
CDR3: CASSGGGASGNTIYF
J: TRBJ1-3
D: -
size: -
V: TRBV2